This T cell receptor beta chain comes out of a study of blood T cell repertoires in COVID-19. Looking at the study overall: Samples taken during acute and convalescent COVID-19 were collected in the United States, Italy and Spain. Sources were T cells, B-cell-depleted T cells, or PBMCs; the material itself was cDNA or gDNA.

In the authors' workflow: Researchers report that nucleated cell counts were estimated from reference gene primer amplification. TCRdb's table, derived via immunoSEQ multiplex PCR, lists solely in-frame clones and lacks some. That table is the source of V, J and clone size, and D and trimming were worked out from the DNA. Found here are fewer than 80,000 clones, approximately 86% of them singletons; the top ten hold around 6%. Seattle cases were enrolled at active infection and followed longitudinally. This CDR3 is 14 amino acids long. Trimming left V 4 bases short and J 8 bases short, with 14 bases between. The germline gives CDR1 SGHNT, CDR2 YENEEA.

Sequenced: peripheral blood. This receptor was identified in a man older than 75 with COVID-19, enrolled during active disease. The chain is built from TRBV11-3 and TRBJ1-4; D might be TRBD1 (6 bases). The CDR3 protein is CASSSITGSEKLFF. For the CDR3, the DNA is TGTGCCAGCAGCTCAATTACAGGGAGCGAAAAACTGTTTTTT.